These 15 T cell receptor beta chains came from one sample sequenced in a study of cytomegalovirus exposure and HLA in healthy donors. The PCR contained 60 Vbeta and 13 Jbeta primers. TCRdb keeps only in-frame clones here, not all; method: immunoSEQ multiplex PCR. The sample shows roughly 100,000 clones, around three quarters of them seen only once. The specimen sequenced was PBMCs. These receptors were obtained from a boy aged 10-17 years in good health and CMV-seronegative.

The CDR3 here is CAWSVAGGIEAFF. DNA of the CDR3: TGTGCCTGGAGTGTCGCAGGGGGCATTGAAGCTTTCTTT. The chain joins TRBV30 to TRBJ1-1; 8 bases are shared with TRBD1. Trimming removed 0 bases from V and 7 bases from J; junction bases left unmatched: 4. Per germline, CDR1 GTSNPN and CDR2 SVGIG (reference sequence). This CDR3 contains 13 residues.

V is TRBV5-6 and J is TRBJ1-6; 7 bases agree with TRBD1. The V segment lost 1 base and the J segment 5 bases; nucleotides outside the gene matches: 9. This CDR3 is 17 amino acids long. The germline V gene encodes CDR1 SGHDT and CDR2 YYEEEE. Here the CDR3 DNA reads TGTGCCAGCAGCTTGTTTCTCACAGGGGCCGATAATTCACCCCTCCACTTT. Protein: CASSLFLTGADNSPLHF.

The rearrangement uses TRBV6-5 and TRBJ1-5; 10 positions match TRBD1. Germline loops: CDR1 MNHEY, CDR2 SVGAGI. The junction had 6 bases not matched to a gene; V was cut back by 6 bases and J by 7 bases. This CDR3 has 14 residues. The CDR3 sequence is CASRGQGNGQPQHF. DNA of the CDR3: TGTGCCAGCAGGGGACAGGGGAACGGGCAGCCCCAGCATTTT.

The chain couples TRBV5-1 to TRBJ2-7; 14 nucleotides match TRBD2. Unmatched junction bases numbered 8, after V lost 4 bases and J lost 5 bases. The CDR3 spans 16 residues. Germline lookup yields CDR1 SGHRS and CDR2 YFSETQ. CDR3 bases: TGCGCCAGCAGCACTAGGACTAGCGGGGGGTTTGACGAGCAGTACTTC. Amino acid sequence: CASSTRTSGGFDEQYF. The complete variable domain, with remaining parts taken from reference TRBV5-1 and TRBJ2-7, reads KAGVTQTPRYLIKTRGQQVTLSCSPISGHRSVSWYQQTPGQGLQFLFEYFSETQRNKGNFPGRFSGRQFSNSRSEMNVSTLELGDSALYLCASSTRTSGGFDEQYFGPGTRLTVT.

As DNA, the CDR3 is TGCAGTGCCCCCAGCCCCGGGGAAGCTTTCTTT. It encodes CSAPSPGEAFF. The V and J genes are TRBV20-1 and TRBJ1-1, with D uncertain. CDR3 length: 11 residues. The V end lost 6 bases, the J end lost 8 bases, and 13 bases lay between the germline ends. Germline CDR1 DFQATT, CDR2 SNEGSKA (reference sequence).

This clone appeared once. V is TRBV4-2 and J is TRBJ1-3, with TRBD1 as a possible D gene (5 bases). The CDR3 length is 18 residues. V lost 0 bases to trimming and J lost 0 bases, with 15 bases between them. Germline-derived CDR1 and CDR2 are LGHNA and YNFKEQ. The CDR3 region has the DNA TGTGCCAGCAGCCAAGAATGGGGGGGGAAGGACTCTGGAAACACCATATATTTT. It specifies CASSQEWGGKDSGNTIYF.

The chain links TRBV9 to TRBJ2-3, with 8 nucleotides matching TRBD1. V lost 3 bases to trimming and J lost 0 bases; unmatched junction nucleotides: 6. The germline V gene encodes CDR1 SGDLS and CDR2 YYNGEE. The CDR3 length is 16 residues. The CDR3 region has the DNA TGTGCCAGCAGCGACGGGACAGGAGGGAGCACAGATACGCAGTATTTT. Translation: CASSDGTGGSTDTQYF.

The chain combines TRBV5-8 with TRBJ2-7; D is perhaps TRBD2 (7 bases). Germline-derived CDR1 and CDR2 are SGHTS and YDEGEE. The CDR3 is 14 amino acids. Trimming took 4 bases from V and 4 from J, leaving 15 bases between them. The DNA of the CDR3 is TGTGCCAGCAGCCAAGGGGGGGGGAATTACGAGCAGTACTTC. Protein sequence: CASSQGGGNYEQYF.

The chain uses TRBV11-3 and TRBJ1-1, with D perhaps TRBD1 (5 bases). The CDR3 is made up of 15 amino acids. Germline lookup yields CDR1 SGHNT and CDR2 YENEEA. V was trimmed by 1 base and J by 4 bases, leaving 13 bases between them. The CDR3, as DNA: TGTGCCAGCAGCTTAGGGGGCGGAAGAATCACTGAAGCTTTCTTT. Its translation is CASSLGGGRITEAFF.

This rearrangement joins TRBV7-6 to TRBJ2-3; perhaps TRBD1 as D (6 bases). The V gene's germline CDR1 is SGHVS and CDR2 FNYEAQ. V lost 7 bases to trimming and J lost 5 bases, with 10 bases between them. The CDR3 is 12 amino acids. CDR3 residues: CASTLGGDTQYF. The DNA of the CDR3 is TGTGCCAGCACCCTAGGGGGAGATACGCAGTATTTT. The full variable domain, in which reference TRBV7-6 and TRBJ2-3 provide the parts outside the CDR3, is GAGVSQSPRYKVTKRGQDVALRCDPISGHVSLYWYRQALGQGPEFLTYFNYEAQQDKSGLPNDRFSAERPEGSISTLTIQRTEQRDSAMYRCASTLGGDTQYFGPGTRLTVL.

The chain joins TRBV5-4 to TRBJ2-2; 8 nucleotides match TRBD1. CDR3 length: 13 residues. With V trimmed by 7 bases and J by 4 bases, 3 bases remained unmatched. Germline V gives CDR1 SGHNT, CDR2 YYREEE (reference sequence). For the CDR3, the DNA is TGTGCCAGCCAGGGGGCAAGCACCGGGGAGCTGTTTTTT. This encodes CASQGASTGELFF.

The chain recombines TRBV9 with TRBJ2-3; TRBD2 aligns across 13 bases. V gave up 0 bases and J gave up 6 bases; unmatched junction bases: 7. Germline V gene lookup returns CDR1 SGDLS and CDR2 YYNGEE. The CDR3 has 17 amino acids. The CDR3 sequence is CASSVGGLAGAGDTQYF. CDR3 DNA sequence: TGTGCCAGCAGCGTAGGAGGACTAGCGGGAGCGGGGGATACGCAGTATTTT.

The rearrangement uses TRBV6-9 and TRBJ2-5; a possible D gene is TRBD2 (6 bases). CDR1 MNHGY and CDR2 SVAAGI come from the germline V gene. This CDR3 is built from 16 residues. V was pared by 2 bases and J by 4 bases, with 17 bases between. In DNA, the CDR3 is TGTGCCAGCAGTTATGGGCACGGCGGGAAAGTAGAGACCCAGTACTTC. It codes for CASSYGHGGKVETQYF.

This clone has just one count. The chain is built from TRBV9 and TRBJ2-1, with TRBD2 as a possible D gene (5 bases). The length of the CDR3 is 13 residues. Germline CDR1 reads SGDLS; CDR2 reads YYNGEE. Trimming took 0 bases from V and 5 from J, leaving 6 bases between them. DNA of the CDR3: TGTGCCAGCAGCGTAGGACTACACAATGAGCAGTTCTTC. This gives the protein CASSVGLHNEQFF.

A single count supports this clone. Relative to the germline gene, one junction end is altered; a read error may explain this. The chain uses TRBV2 and TRBJ2-5; D gene uncertain. The germline gives CDR1 SNHLY, CDR2 FYNNEI. The CDR3 has 14 residues. CDR3 sequence (DNA): TGTGCCAGCATTGAACAAATCCATCAAGAGACCCAGTACTTC. Protein sequence: CASIEQIHQETQYF.